One sample yielded the 10 T cell receptor beta chains listed below, sequenced in a study of early T cells in non-severe SARS-CoV-2 infection. TCRdb called the 5' RACE reads again in MiXCR, with one record for every CDR3 protein. The sample carries 65,000 to 85,000 distinct CDR3 sequences, around 13% recorded once. The sample taken for sequencing was whole blood. The receptors were gathered from an adult who was a healthcare worker with PCR-confirmed SARS-CoV-2 infection or an uninfected control (not recorded which).

The chain employs TRBV20-1 and TRBJ2-2; 8 bases fit TRBD2. The J segment lost 0 bases and the V segment lost 1 base, leaving 1 base of the junction unmatched. This CDR3 has 15 residues. The germline V gene has CDR1 DFQATT and CDR2 SNEGSKA (reference sequence). CDR3 sequence (DNA): TGCAGTGCTAGAGTTAGCGGGGCGAACACCGGGGAGCTGTTTTTT. It encodes CSARVSGANTGELFF.

This clonotype was recorded many times. The rearrangement uses TRBV12-3 or TRBV12-4 and TRBJ2-7, with a weak D call TRBD1 (6 bases). The CDR3 spans 13 residues. Trimming stripped 5 bases from V and 3 bases from J, with 11 bases between. CDR3 DNA: TGTGCCAGCAGTCGGGACACGATCTACGAGCAGTACTTC. This gives the protein CASSRDTIYEQYF.

This clonotype occurred many times. This chain uses TRBV4-2 with TRBJ2-1; a weak D match, TRBD2 (6 bases). Germline V gene data show CDR1 as LGHNA and CDR2 as YNFKEQ. The V gene lost 5 bases and the J gene lost 4 bases, with 12 bases spanning the gap. The CDR3 spans 14 residues. CDR3 in amino acids: CASSYGLKYNEQFF. The CDR3 region has the DNA TGTGCCAGCAGCTATGGACTAAAATACAATGAGCAGTTCTTC.

The gene calls are TRBV12-3 or TRBV12-4 and TRBJ2-2; 14 nucleotides match TRBD2. J lost 0 bases, V lost 6 bases, and 12 bases had no gene match. This CDR3 has 20 amino acids. The CDR3 DNA reads TGTGCCAGCAGACCGACTAGCGGGAGGGAAAATTACGCGAACACCGGGGAGCTGTTTTTT. It yields the protein CASRPTSGRENYANTGELFF.

This clonotype was seen repeatedly, ten times or more. The chain joins TRBV2 to TRBJ2-3; D uncertain. V lost 8 bases and J 3 bases, leaving 15 bases between the germline ends. There are 14 residues in the CDR3. The germline V gene has CDR1 SNHLY and CDR2 FYNNEI. The CDR3 loop is CASSMYGVTDTQYF. Written as DNA, the CDR3 is TGTGCCAGCTCAATGTACGGAGTTACAGATACGCAGTATTTT.

This clonotype was counted only a few times. This chain joins TRBV9 and TRBJ1-1, with D unclear. Per the germline V gene, CDR1 is SGDLS and CDR2 is YYNGEE. V lost 4 bases, J lost 2 bases, and 9 bases lay in between. The length of the CDR3 is 13 residues. The DNA for the CDR3 is TGTGCCAGCAGCACCCCAGGTAACACTGAAGCTTTCTTT. Protein: CASSTPGNTEAFF.

This chain joins TRBV28 and TRBJ1-3; D gene uncertain. Germline CDR1 is MDHEN and CDR2 is SYDVKM. V was pared by 7 bases and J by 4 bases, with 17 bases between. The CDR3 totals 15 residues. CDR3 coding DNA: TGTGCCAGCATTGACCAAAAGGGCTCCGGAAACACCATATATTTT. It translates to CASIDQKGSGNTIYF.

This clonotype was recorded many times. J is TRBJ2-7 and V is TRBV11-2; 12 bases are a match to TRBD2. The germline V gene has CDR1 SGHAT and CDR2 FQNNGV. The V and J ends lost 0 bases and 5 bases, in that order; junction bases with no gene match: 8. CDR3 length: 17 residues. The CDR3 reads CASSLDRASGRVNEQYF. In DNA form, the CDR3 reads TGTGCCAGCAGCTTAGATCGGGCTAGCGGGAGGGTCAACGAGCAGTACTTC.

This clonotype was seen more than once but under ten times. This chain joins TRBV28 and TRBJ1-1; D call uncertain. The V end was cut by 2 bases, the J end by 1 base, with 8 bases between. CDR1 and CDR2 from the germline V gene are MDHEN and SYDVKM. CDR3 size: 14 residues. CDR3 sequence: CASSLVRQNTEAFF. The CDR3, as DNA: TGTGCCAGCAGTTTAGTCCGGCAGAACACTGAAGCTTTCTTT.

V is TRBV12-3 or TRBV12-4 and J is TRBJ1-4; the D is unclear. The CDR3 is 11 amino acids. With 6 bases removed from V and 12 bases from J, the gap between germline ends came to 11 bases. In DNA form, the CDR3 reads TGTGCCAGCAGCCCCTTGACGCAACTGTTTTTT. This encodes CASSPLTQLFF.